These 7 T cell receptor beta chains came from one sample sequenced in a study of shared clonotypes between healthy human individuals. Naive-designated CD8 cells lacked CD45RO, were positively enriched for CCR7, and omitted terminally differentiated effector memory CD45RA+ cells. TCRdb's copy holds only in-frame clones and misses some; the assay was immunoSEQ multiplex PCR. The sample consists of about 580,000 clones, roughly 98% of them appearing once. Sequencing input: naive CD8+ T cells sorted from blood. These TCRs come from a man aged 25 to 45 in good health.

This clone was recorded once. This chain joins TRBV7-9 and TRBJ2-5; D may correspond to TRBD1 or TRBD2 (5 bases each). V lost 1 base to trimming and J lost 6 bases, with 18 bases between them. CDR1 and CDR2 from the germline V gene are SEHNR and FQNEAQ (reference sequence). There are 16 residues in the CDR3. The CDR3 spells CASSLEIGGTRKTQYF. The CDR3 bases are TGTGCCAGCAGCTTAGAAATTGGGGGAACTCGAAAGACCCAGTACTTC.

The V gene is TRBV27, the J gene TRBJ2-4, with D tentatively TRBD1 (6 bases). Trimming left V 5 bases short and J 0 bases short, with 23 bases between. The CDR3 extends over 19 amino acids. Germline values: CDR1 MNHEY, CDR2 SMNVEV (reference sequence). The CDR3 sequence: CASSGNRDKVPLAKNIQYF. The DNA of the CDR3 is TGTGCCAGCAGTGGAAACCGGGACAAGGTCCCCCTAGCCAAAAACATTCAGTACTTC.

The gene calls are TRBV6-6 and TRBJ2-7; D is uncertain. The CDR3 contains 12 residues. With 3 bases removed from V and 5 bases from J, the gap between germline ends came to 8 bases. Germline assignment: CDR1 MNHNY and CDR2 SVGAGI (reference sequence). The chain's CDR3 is CASSYSWDEQYF. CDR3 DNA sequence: TGTGCCAGCAGTTATAGCTGGGACGAGCAGTACTTC.

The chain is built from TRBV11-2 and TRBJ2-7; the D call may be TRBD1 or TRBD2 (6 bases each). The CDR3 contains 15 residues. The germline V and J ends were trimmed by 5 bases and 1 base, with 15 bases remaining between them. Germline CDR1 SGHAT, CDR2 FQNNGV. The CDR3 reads CASSPLGGGSYEQYF. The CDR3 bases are TGTGCCAGCAGCCCCCTGGGGGGCGGGTCCTACGAGCAGTACTTC.

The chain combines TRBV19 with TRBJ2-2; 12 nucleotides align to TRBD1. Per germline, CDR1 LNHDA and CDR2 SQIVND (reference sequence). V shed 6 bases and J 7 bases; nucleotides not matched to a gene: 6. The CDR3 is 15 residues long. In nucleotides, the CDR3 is TGTGCCAGTAGCCGGGACAGGGGGCTTGACGGGGAGCTGTTTTTT. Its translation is CASSRDRGLDGELFF.

In nucleotides, the CDR3 is TGCGCCAGCAGCCCTTACGCCGGGGCCTACGAGCAGTACTTC. Translation: CASSPYAGAYEQYF. J is TRBJ2-7 and V is TRBV4-3, with TRBD2 as a possible D gene (5 bases). From germline, CDR1 is LGHNA and CDR2 YSLEER. The V end was cut by 4 bases, the J end by 2 bases, with 12 bases between. This CDR3 spans 14 amino acids.

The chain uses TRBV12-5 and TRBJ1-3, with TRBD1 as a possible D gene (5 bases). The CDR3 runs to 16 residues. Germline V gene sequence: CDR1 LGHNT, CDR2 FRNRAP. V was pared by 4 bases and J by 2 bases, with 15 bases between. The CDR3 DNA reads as TGTGCTAGTGGTTCCCTACCCGGGGCGACTGGAAACACCATATATTTT. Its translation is CASGSLPGATGNTIYF.